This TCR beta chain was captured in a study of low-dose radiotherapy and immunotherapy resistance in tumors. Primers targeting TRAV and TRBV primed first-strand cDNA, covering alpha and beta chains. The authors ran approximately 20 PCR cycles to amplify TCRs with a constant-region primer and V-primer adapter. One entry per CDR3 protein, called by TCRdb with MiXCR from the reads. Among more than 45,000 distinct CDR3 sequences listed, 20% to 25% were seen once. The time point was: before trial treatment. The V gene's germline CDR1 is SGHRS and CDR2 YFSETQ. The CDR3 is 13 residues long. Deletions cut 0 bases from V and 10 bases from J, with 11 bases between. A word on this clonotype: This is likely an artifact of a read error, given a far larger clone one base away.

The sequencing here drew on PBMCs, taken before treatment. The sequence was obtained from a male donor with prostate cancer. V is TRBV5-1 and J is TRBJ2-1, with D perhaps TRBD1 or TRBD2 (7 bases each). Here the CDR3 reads CASSLDQGGEQFF. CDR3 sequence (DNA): TGCGCCAGCAGCTTGGATCAGGGGGGGGAGCAGTTCTTC. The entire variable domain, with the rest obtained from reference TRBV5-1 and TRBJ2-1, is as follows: KAGVTQTPRYLIKTRGQQVTLSCSPISGHRSVSWYQQTPGQGLQFLFEYFSETQRNKGNFPGRFSGRQFSNSRSEMNVSTLELGDSALYLCASSLDQGGEQFFGPGTRLTVL.